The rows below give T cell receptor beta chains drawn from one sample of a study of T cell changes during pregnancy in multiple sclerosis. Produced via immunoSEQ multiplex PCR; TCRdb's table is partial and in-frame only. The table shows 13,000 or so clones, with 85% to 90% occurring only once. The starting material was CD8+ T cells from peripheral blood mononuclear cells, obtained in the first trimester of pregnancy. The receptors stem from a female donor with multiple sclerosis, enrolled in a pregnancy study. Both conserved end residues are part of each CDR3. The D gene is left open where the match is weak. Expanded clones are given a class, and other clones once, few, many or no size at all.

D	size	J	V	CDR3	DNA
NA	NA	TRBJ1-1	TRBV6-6	CASRTHFTMNTEAFF	TGTGCCAGCAGGACCCATTTTACTATGAACACTGAAGCTTTCTTT
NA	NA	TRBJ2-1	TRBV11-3	CASSLEGGPSNEQFF	TGTGCCAGCAGCTTAGAGGGGGGGCCGAGCAATGAGCAGTTCTTC
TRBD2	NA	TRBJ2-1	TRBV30	CAWSYLAGPLNEQFF	TGTGCCTGGAGTTATCTAGCGGGGCCCCTCAATGAGCAGTTCTTC
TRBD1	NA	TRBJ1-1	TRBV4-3	CASSQGSGTGGTEAFF	TGCGCCAGCAGCCAAGGGTCCGGGACAGGGGGCACTGAAGCTTTCTTT
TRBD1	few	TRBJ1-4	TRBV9	CASSPFSTGSEKLFF	TGTGCCAGCAGCCCTTTCTCGACAGGGAGTGAAAAACTGTTTTTT
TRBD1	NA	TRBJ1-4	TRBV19	CASTPGTGGRKLFF	TGTGCCAGTACCCCCGGGACAGGGGGTAGAAAACTGTTTTTT
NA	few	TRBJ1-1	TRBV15	CATSRDLESAANTEAFF	TGTGCCACCAGCAGAGATCTAGAGAGTGCGGCGAACACTGAAGCTTTCTTT
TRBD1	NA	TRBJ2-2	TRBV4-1	CASSHMTGSGELFF	TGCGCCAGCAGCCACATGACAGGGTCCGGGGAGCTGTTTTTT
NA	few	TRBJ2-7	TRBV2	CASRQVPGWYEQYF	TGTGCCAGCCGACAGGTCCCAGGGTGGTACGAGCAGTACTTC
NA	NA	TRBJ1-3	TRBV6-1	CASSEAFPRYSGNTIYF	TGTGCCAGCAGTGAAGCCTTCCCCAGGTACTCTGGAAACACCATATATTTT
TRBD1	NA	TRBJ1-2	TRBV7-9	CASSLGRGSNGYTF	TGTGCCAGCAGCTTGGGCAGGGGGTCCAATGGCTACACCTTC
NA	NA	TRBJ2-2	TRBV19	CASNGEQVTGELFF	TGTGCCAGTAATGGGGAACAGGTTACCGGGGAGCTGTTTTTT
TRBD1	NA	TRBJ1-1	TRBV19	CASSIGDRGVMNTEAFF	TGTGCCAGTAGTATAGGCGACAGGGGGGTCATGAACACTGAAGCTTTCTTT
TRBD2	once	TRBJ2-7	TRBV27	CASSSRLAGGSSYEQYF	TGTGCCAGCAGTTCCCGTCTAGCGGGGGGCTCCTCCTACGAGCAGTACTTC
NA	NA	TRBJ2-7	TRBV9	CASGPTTGTYEQYF	TGTGCCAGCGGACCCACCACAGGCACCTACGAGCAGTACTTC
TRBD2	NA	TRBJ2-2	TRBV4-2	CASSQDPGLAGVAGELFF	TGTGCCAGCAGCCAAGATCCGGGCCTAGCGGGGGTAGCCGGGGAGCTGTTTTTT
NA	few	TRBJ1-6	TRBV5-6	CASSFGTLANSPLHF	TGTGCCAGCAGCTTTGGGACACTGGCTAATTCACCCCTCCACTTT
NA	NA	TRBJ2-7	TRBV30	CAWSWGTYSYEQYF	TGTGCCTGGTCTTGGGGGACATACTCCTACGAGCAGTACTTC
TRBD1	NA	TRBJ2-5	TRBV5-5	CASSQRGGQVSGGETQYF	TGTGCCAGCAGCCAGAGGGGCGGACAGGTCTCTGGTGGAGAGACCCAGTACTTC
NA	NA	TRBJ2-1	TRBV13	CASSLGGLGGQFF	TGTGCCAGCAGCTTAGGGGGTCTTGGCGGGCAGTTCTTC
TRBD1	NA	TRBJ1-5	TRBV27	CASGYSFDRGNQPQHF	TGTGCCAGCGGATACTCCTTCGACAGGGGCAATCAGCCCCAGCATTTT
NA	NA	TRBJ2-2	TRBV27	CASSFSANTGELFF	TGTGCCAGCAGTTTCTCCGCGAACACCGGGGAGCTGTTTTTT
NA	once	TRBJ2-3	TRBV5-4	CASSFGSGTDTQYF	TGTGCCAGCAGCTTCGGGAGTGGCACAGATACGCAGTATTTT
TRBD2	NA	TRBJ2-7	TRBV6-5	CASSVTSEDHEQYF	TGTGCCAGCAGTGTGACTAGCGAGGACCACGAGCAGTACTTC
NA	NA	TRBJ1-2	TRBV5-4	CASSFRGSYGYTF	TGTGCCAGCAGCTTTCGGGGGAGCTATGGCTACACCTTC
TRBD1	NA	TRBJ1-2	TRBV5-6	CASSWGDRGLGYGYTF	TGTGCCAGCAGCTGGGGGGACAGGGGTTTAGGGTATGGCTACACCTTC
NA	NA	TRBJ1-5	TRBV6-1	CASSENSHQPQHF	TGTGCCAGCAGTGAAAACAGCCATCAGCCCCAGCATTTT
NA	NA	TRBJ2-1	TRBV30	CAWSQEPPLWEQFF	TGTGCCTGGTCCCAGGAACCCCCTCTTTGGGAGCAGTTCTTC
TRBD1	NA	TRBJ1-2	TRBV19	CASAGTGTYGYTF	TGTGCCAGTGCAGGGACAGGAACCTATGGCTACACCTTC
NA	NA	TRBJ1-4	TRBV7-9	CALREPSTNEKLFF	TGTGCCCTAAGGGAGCCCTCAACTAATGAAAAACTGTTTTTT
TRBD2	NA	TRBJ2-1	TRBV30	CAWIAPSSGGRNEQFF	TGTGCCTGGATCGCACCTTCTAGCGGGGGGCGCAATGAGCAGTTCTTC
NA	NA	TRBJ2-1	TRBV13	CASSLGGPHNEQFF	TGTGCCAGCAGCTTGGGGGGGCCGCACAATGAGCAGTTCTTC
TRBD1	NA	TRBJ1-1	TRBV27	CASSSRDSMNTEAFF	TGTGCCAGCAGTTCTCGGGACAGCATGAACACTGAAGCTTTCTTT
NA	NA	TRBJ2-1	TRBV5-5	CASSLAGTLSYNEQFF	TGTGCCAGCAGCTTGGCAGGGACTCTTTCCTACAATGAGCAGTTCTTC
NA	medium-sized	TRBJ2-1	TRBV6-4	CASSATGERNEQFF	TGTGCCAGCAGTGCAACGGGGGAACGAAATGAGCAGTTCTTC
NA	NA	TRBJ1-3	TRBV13	CASCDDEDTIYF	TGTGCCAGCTGTGATGACGAGGACACCATATATTTT
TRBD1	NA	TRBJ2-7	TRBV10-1	CASSGQGIWDEQYF	TGCGCCAGCAGTGGACAGGGAATCTGGGACGAGCAGTACTTC
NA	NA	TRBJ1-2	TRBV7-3	CASSLTPGTDLRGYTF	TGTGCCAGCAGCTTAACCCCTGGGACTGACCTGCGTGGCTACACCTTC
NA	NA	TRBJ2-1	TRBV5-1	CASSLWGPGDSYNEQFF	TGCGCCAGCAGCTTGTGGGGTCCGGGGGACTCCTACAATGAGCAGTTCTTC
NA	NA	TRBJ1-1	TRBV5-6	CASSSVDLVNTEAFF	TGTGCCAGCAGCTCGGTCGACTTGGTAAACACTGAAGCTTTCTTT
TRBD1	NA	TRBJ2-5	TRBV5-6	CASSRPGTGIETQYF	TGTGCCAGCAGCCGGCCCGGGACAGGGATAGAGACCCAGTACTTC
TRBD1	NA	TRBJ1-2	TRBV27	CASSFIQGGQDGYTF	TGTGCCAGCAGTTTCATTCAGGGGGGTCAGGATGGCTACACCTTC
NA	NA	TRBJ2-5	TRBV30	CAWSVVTDQETQYF	TGTGCCTGGAGTGTAGTAACGGACCAAGAGACCCAGTACTTC
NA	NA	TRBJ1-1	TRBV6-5	CASRTGGENTEAFF	TGTGCCAGCAGAACTGGGGGGGAGAACACTGAAGCTTTCTTT
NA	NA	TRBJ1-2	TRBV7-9	CASSLTGGYTF	TGTGCCAGCAGCTTGACAGGTGGCTACACCTTC
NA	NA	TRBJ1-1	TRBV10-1	CASSEDSLNTEAFF	TGCGCCAGCAGTGAGGACAGTTTGAACACTGAAGCTTTCTTT
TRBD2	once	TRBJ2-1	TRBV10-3	CAISESLLAGGLSEQFF	TGTGCCATCAGTGAGTCTTTGCTAGCGGGGGGGCTGAGTGAGCAGTTCTTC
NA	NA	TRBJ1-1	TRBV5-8	CASSSRGIF	TGTGCCAGCAGCTCGCGTGGTATCTTT
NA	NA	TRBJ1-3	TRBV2	CASIPGGKGNGNTIYF	TGTGCCAGCATCCCGGGGGGCAAGGGGAACGGAAACACCATATATTTT
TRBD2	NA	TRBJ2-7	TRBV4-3	CASSQDLASGVYEEQYF	TGCGCCAGCAGCCAAGATCTCGCTAGCGGGGTCTATGAGGAGCAGTACTTC
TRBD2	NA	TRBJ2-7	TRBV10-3	CAIGLAGEQYF	TGTGCCATCGGACTAGCAGGGGAGCAGTACTTC